This T cell receptor beta chain was sequenced for a study of blood T cell repertoires in COVID-19. Looking at the study overall: COVID-19 samples collected from the United States, Italy and Spain covered acute and convalescent phases. Nucleic acid was either cDNA or gDNA, and it came from T cells, B-cell-depleted T cells, or PBMCs.

This CDR3 has 14 residues. Germline CDR1 is SGHAT and CDR2 is FQNNGV. V lost 5 bases to trimming and J lost 4 bases, with 12 bases between them. Per the authors' pipeline: Using reference gene primer amplification, nucleated cell counts were estimated. Profiling relied on immunoSEQ multiplex PCR, and the TCRdb table lists in-frame clones only, not all of them. The D gene and trimming were derived from the DNA, and the V and J assignments and clone size from that table. The data hold 35,000 to 45,000 clones, with around nine tenths observed a single time. The sequencing sample was made of peripheral blood. This TCR came from a human donor in a cohort sampled during active COVID-19. This sequence joins TRBV11-2 and TRBJ1-3, with D hard to call. Here the CDR3 reads CASSPPASGNTIYF. CDR3 sequence (DNA): TGTGCCAGCAGCCCGCCAGCGAGCGGAAACACCATATATTTT.